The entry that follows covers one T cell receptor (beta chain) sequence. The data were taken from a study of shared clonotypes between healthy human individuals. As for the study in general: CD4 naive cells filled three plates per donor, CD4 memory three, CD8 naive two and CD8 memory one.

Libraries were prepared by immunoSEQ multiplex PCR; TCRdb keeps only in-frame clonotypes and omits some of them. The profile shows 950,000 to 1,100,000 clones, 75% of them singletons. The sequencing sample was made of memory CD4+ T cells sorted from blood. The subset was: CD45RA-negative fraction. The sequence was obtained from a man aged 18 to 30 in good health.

The CDR3 bases are TGCGCCAGCAGCTTGGGTCAGGGGAATAACTATGGCTACACCTTC. Amino acid sequence: CASSLGQGNNYGYTF. V usage is TRBV5-1 and J usage is TRBJ1-2; possibly TRBD1 for D (6 bases). From germline, CDR1 is SGHRS and CDR2 YFSETQ. The CDR3 runs to 15 residues. The ends were cut back, 0 bases at V and 1 base at J, with 10 bases in the middle.